This T cell receptor beta chain originates from a study of tumor and adjacent non-tumor tissue in lung cancer. No cell sorting was done before RNA was extracted from the tissue. The normal lung tissue was taken more than 3 cm from the tumor edge. CDR1 SGHVS and CDR2 FQNEAQ come from the germline V gene. The ends were cut back, 1 base at V and 0 bases at J, with 17 bases in the middle. The CDR3 is made up of 18 amino acids. This clonotype was picked up many times. A modified ARM-PCR protocol with three rounds of nested PCR amplified TCRbeta. TCRdb independently ran MiXCR on the multiplex PCR reads; one entry per CDR3 protein. The sample lists roughly 90,000 distinct CDR3 sequences; around 80% were seen once.

The specimen was distant non-tumor lung tissue. The V gene is TRBV7-8, the J gene TRBJ2-3; tentative D call: TRBD2 (6 bases). The receptor was derived from a woman aged 50 to 60 with non-small cell lung cancer. The CDR3 loop is CASSLGLEATSSTDTQYF. CDR3 bases: TGTGCCAGCAGCTTAGGACTAGAGGCGACCTCTAGCACAGATACGCAGTATTTT.